The entry below describes one T cell receptor beta chain. The data originate from a study of blood T cell repertoires in COVID-19. As for the study in general: Collection of acute and convalescent COVID-19 samples took place in the United States, Italy and Spain. Sources were T cells, B-cell-depleted T cells, or PBMCs; the material itself was cDNA or gDNA.

V lost 5 bases to trimming and J lost 1 base; unmatched junction nucleotides: 2. The CDR3 runs to 15 residues. The germline V gene encodes CDR1 SGHNT and CDR2 YYREEE (reference sequence). In the original workflow: Counts of nucleated cells, estimated from reference gene primer amplification, were obtained. Libraries were prepared by immunoSEQ multiplex PCR; TCRdb keeps only in-frame clonotypes and omits some of them. The V and J calls and clone size were taken over from that table, and D and trimming were inferred from the DNA. This table has 230,000 or so clones, roughly 87% appearing once. This sequence was found in a middle-aged man with active or convalescent COVID-19. The V gene is TRBV5-4, the J gene TRBJ2-6; 8 bases are shared with TRBD1. Sequenced material: peripheral blood. CDR3 amino acids: CASSDRGSGANVLTF. In nucleotides, the CDR3 is TGTGCCAGCAGTGACAGGGGTTCTGGGGCCAACGTCCTGACTTTC.